This T cell receptor (beta chain) emerged from a study of early T cells in non-severe SARS-CoV-2 infection. Broader study findings: Comparison of clonotypes with VDJdb favored anti-spike CD8 responses while missing private and CD4 specificities.

Note on this clonotype: Its antigen is not identified.

This CDR3 is built from 13 residues. Germline CDR1 GTSNPN, CDR2 SVGIG (reference sequence). V shed 4 bases and J shed 8 bases, with 14 bases lying between them. Researchers tagged individual cDNA molecules with unique molecular identifiers. Each CDR3 protein is one row after TCRdb ran MiXCR on the 5' RACE reads. The profile covers 61,000 or so distinct CDR3 sequences, with around 13% appearing a single time and roughly 1.2% taken by the ten largest. Sequenced here: whole blood, sampled at baseline. This clonotype was obtained from an adult who was a healthcare worker with PCR-confirmed SARS-CoV-2 infection or an uninfected control (not recorded which). The donor label of this sample is uncertain. This chain connects TRBV30 to TRBJ2-2, with D perhaps matching TRBD1 (6 bases). The CDR3 coding sequence is TGTGCCTGGATCTCACAGGGAACTGGGGAGCTGTTTTTT. It codes for CAWISQGTGELFF.